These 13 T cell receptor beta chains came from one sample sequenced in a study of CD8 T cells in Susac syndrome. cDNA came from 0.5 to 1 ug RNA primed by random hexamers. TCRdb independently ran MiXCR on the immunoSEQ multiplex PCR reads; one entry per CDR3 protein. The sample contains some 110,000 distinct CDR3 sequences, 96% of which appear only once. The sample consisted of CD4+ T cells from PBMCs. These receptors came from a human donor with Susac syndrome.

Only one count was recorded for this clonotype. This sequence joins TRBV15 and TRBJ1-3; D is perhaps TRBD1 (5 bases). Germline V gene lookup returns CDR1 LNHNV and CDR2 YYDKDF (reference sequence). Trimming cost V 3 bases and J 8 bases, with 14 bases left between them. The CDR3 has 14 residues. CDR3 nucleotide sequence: TGTGCCACCAGCAGGGGACGGCTGGGGGACACCATATATTTT. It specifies CATSRGRLGDTIYF.

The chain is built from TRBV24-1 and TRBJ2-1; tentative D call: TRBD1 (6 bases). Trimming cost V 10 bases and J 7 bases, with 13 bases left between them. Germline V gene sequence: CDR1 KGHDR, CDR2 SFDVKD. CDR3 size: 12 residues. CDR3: CATQGSSNEQFF. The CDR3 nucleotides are TGTGCCACACAGGGTAGCTCAAATGAGCAGTTCTTC.

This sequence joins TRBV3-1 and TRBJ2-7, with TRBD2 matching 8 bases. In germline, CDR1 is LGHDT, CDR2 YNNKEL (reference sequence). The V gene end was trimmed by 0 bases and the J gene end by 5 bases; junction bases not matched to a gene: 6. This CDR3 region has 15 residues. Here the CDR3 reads CASSQEEAGENEQYF. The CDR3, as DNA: TGTGCCAGCAGCCAAGAAGAAGCGGGAGAGAACGAGCAGTACTTC.

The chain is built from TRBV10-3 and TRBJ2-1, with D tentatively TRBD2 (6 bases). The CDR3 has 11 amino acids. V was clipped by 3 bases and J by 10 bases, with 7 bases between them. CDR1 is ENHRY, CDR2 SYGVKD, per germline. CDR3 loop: CAISDRGEQFF. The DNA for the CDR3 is TGTGCCATCAGTGATCGGGGGGAGCAGTTCTTC.

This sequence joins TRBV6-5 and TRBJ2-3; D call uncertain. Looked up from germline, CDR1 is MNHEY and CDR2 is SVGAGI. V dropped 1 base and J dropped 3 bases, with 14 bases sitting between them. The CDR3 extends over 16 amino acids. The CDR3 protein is CASSYFGIGRTDTQYF. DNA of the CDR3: TGTGCCAGCAGTTACTTTGGGATCGGCCGGACAGATACGCAGTATTTT.

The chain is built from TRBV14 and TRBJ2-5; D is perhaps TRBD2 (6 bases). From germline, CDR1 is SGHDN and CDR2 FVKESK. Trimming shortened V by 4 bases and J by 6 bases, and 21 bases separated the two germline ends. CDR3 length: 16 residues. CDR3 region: CASSLDVGGKVKTQYF. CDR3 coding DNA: TGTGCCAGCAGCCTAGACGTTGGCGGGAAGGTAAAGACCCAGTACTTC.

CDR3 sequence reads: CASSSIAQPQHF. The CDR3, as DNA: TGTGCCAGCAGTTCGATCGCCCAGCCCCAGCATTTT. The rearrangement joins TRBV6-2 or TRBV6-3 to TRBJ1-5; no reliable D call. Germline CDR1 reads MNHEY; CDR2 reads SVGEGT. The CDR3 is made up of 12 amino acids. V was shortened by 4 bases and J by 7 bases, with 8 bases between the two germline ends.

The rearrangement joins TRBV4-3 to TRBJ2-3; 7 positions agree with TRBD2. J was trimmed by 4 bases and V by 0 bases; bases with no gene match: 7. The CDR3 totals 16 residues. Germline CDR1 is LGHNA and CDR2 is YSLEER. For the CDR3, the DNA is TGCGCCAGCAGCCAAGATTGGCGGGAGAGGGCAGATACGCAGTATTTT. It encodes CASSQDWRERADTQYF.

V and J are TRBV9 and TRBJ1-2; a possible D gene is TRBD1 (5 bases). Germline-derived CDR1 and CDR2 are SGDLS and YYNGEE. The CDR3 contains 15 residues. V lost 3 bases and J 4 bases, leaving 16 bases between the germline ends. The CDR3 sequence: CASSAYPGTPYGYTF. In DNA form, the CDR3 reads TGTGCCAGCAGCGCCTACCCCGGGACGCCCTATGGCTACACCTTC.

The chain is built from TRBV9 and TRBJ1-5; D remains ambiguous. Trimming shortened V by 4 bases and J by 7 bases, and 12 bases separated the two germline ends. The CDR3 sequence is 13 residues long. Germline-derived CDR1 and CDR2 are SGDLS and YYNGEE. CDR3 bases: TGTGCCAGCAGCCCCGAACGTCGACAGCCCCAGCATTTT. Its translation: CASSPERRQPQHF.

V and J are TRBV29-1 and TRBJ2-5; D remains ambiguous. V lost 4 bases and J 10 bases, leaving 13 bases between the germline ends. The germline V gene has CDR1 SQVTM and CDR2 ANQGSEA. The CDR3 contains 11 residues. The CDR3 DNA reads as TGCAGCGTTGTAGCCTGGAGTTTCCAGTACTTC. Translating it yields CSVVAWSFQYF.

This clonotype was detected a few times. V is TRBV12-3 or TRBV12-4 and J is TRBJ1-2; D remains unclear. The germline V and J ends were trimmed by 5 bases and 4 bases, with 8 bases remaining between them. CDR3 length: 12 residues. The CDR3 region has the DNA TGTGCCAGCAGTCAGACGGTCTATGGCTACACCTTC. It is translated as CASSQTVYGYTF.

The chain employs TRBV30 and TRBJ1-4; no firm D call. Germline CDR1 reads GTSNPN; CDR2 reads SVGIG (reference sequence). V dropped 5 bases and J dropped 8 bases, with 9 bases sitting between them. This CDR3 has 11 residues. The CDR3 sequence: CAWSALEKLFF. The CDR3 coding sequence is TGTGCCTGGTCGGCGTTGGAAAAACTGTTTTTT.